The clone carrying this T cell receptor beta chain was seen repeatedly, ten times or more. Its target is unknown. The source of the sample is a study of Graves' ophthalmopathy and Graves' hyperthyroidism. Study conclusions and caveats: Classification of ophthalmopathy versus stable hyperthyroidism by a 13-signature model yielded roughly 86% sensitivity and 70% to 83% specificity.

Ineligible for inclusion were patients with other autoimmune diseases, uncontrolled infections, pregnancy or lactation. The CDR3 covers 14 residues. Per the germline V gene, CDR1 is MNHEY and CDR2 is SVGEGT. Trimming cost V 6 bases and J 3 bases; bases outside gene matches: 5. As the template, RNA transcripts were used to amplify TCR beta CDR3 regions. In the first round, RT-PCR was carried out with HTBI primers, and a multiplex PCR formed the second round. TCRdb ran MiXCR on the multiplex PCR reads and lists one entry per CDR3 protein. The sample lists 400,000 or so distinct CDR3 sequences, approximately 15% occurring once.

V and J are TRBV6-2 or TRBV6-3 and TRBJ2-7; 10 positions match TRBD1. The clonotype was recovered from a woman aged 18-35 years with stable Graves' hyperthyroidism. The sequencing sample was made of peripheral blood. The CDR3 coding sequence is TGTGCCAGCAGCACCGGGACAGGGGTCTACGAGCAGTACTTC. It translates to CASSTGTGVYEQYF.